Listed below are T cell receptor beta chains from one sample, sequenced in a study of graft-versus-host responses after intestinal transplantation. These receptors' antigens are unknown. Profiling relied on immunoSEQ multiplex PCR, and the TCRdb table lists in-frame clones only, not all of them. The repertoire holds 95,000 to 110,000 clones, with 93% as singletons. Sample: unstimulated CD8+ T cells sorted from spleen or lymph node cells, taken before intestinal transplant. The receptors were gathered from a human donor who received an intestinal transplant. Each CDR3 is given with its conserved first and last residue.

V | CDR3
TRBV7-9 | CASSFYAQGTNEKLFF
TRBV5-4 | CASSLRGPGNGYTF
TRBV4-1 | CASSQVLFPLAGDTGELFF
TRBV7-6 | CASSLGGPDEQYF
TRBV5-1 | CASSLLGGPAEAFF
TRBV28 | CASSHGDGYTF
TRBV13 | CASSLGRPGTSGTYEQYF
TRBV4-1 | CASSLTSGTILEQYF
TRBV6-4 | CASSDPRKCLAGGTETQYF
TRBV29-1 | CSVEGGTNQPQHF
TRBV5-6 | CASSLGGLEEQYF
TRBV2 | CASSDEARPPEAFF
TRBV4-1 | CASSPTSDANQPQHF
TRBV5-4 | CASSLDGSAGELFF
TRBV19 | CASSIMNSEAFF
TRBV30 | CAWSKTGFMNTEAFF
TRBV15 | CATSSYRGSDTEAFF
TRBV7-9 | CASSQGIYEQYF
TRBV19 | CASSPFWGAEGTEAFF
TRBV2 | CASSGPHYEQYF
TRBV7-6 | CASSLEPDQPQHF
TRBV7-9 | CASSFSLADTQYF
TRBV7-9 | CATQQGGSTEAFF
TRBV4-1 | CASSRTFAYNEQFF
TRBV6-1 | CASRGFEDTQYF
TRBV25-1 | CASSEVGGILETQYF
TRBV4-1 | CASSQAETQYF
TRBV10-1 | CASSESYGKNTEAFF
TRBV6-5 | CASSSGTSGVNEQFF
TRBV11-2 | CASSLAKGEKLFF
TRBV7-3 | CASSQTGSTGELFF
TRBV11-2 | CASSLGLSNQPQHF
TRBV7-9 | CASSRWTSGEETQYF
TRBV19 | CASSIGAEAFF
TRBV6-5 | CASSLVQGIYSPLHF
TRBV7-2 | CASSLGDSPFTDTQYF
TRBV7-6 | CASSPTPGTSYEQYF
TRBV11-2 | CASSFRYNEQFF
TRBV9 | CASSDDLSNQPQHF
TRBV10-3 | CATTDRTYEQYF
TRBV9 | CASSVGGEQETQYF
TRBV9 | CASSVTSGVADTQYF
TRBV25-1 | CARLSGRKTQYF
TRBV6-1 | CASSESYEQYF
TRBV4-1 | CASSQGTEAFF
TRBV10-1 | CASPPPRRNTEAFF
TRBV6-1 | CASRQVINSPLHF
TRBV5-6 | CASSLSYAEAFF
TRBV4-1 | CASSQLPYRAGGYGYTF
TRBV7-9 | CASSLTAKDGRVGYTF
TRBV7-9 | CASSLVVGGSETQYF
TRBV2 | CASSDNPPTSHTGELFF